These T cell receptor beta chains were read from a single sample in a study of T cells in Graves' hyperthyroidism and ophthalmopathy. TCRdb re-derived calls from the multiplex PCR reads in MiXCR, one entry per CDR3 protein. The sample contains roughly 170,000 distinct CDR3 sequences, 9.4% of which appear only once. The sample was blood. These receptors were collected from a woman aged 18-30 years with Graves' hyperthyroidism that later progressed to Graves' ophthalmopathy. The CDR3 runs from the conserved cysteine through the conserved F or W. Fields, in order: clone size, J gene, D gene, V gene, CDR3 DNA, CDR3 protein. A D gene is named only where the DNA matches it firmly. Clone size appears in some rows only: once, few, many, or a class for an expanded clone.

size: many; J: TRBJ2-1; D: TRBD2; V: TRBV6-5; DNA: TGTGCCAGCAGTTACCTCGGGGGGTCCGAGCAGTTCTTC; CDR3: CASSYLGGSEQFF
size: many; J: TRBJ1-5; D: .; V: TRBV30; DNA: TGTGCCTGGGGACGGATCAATCAGCCCCAGCATTTT; CDR3: CAWGRINQPQHF
size: many; J: TRBJ2-5; D: TRBD1; V: TRBV2; DNA: TGTGCCAGCAGCGCCGGGACAGCGGCAAGGACCCAGTACTTC; CDR3: CASSAGTAARTQYF
size: .; J: TRBJ2-3; D: .; V: TRBV9; DNA: TGTGCCAGCAGCGTAGAGGGCGGACGCACAGATACGCAGTATTTT; CDR3: CASSVEGGRTDTQYF
size: few; J: TRBJ2-1; D: TRBD2; V: TRBV6-1; DNA: TGTGCCAGCAGTGAATGGGGCGGGAGGGCCTACAATGAGCAGTTCTTC; CDR3: CASSEWGGRAYNEQFF
size: many; J: TRBJ1-1; D: .; V: TRBV19; DNA: TGTGCCAGTAGTATCGCCGACATGACTGAAGCTTTCTTT; CDR3: CASSIADMTEAFF
size: .; J: TRBJ2-7; D: TRBD2; V: TRBV5-4; DNA: TGTGCCAGCAGCCCTAAAGAGGGACTAGGCTCGGACGAGCAGTACTTC; CDR3: CASSPKEGLGSDEQYF
size: many; J: TRBJ1-4; D: TRBD1; V: TRBV27; DNA: TGTGCCAGCGGGGATCCGGGACAGGGAGAGGAAAAACTGTTTTTT; CDR3: CASGDPGQGEEKLFF
size: .; J: TRBJ2-1; D: .; V: TRBV5-1; DNA: TGCGCCAGCGGGATGTCCGGGACGCCCTACAATGAGCAGTTCTTC; CDR3: CASGMSGTPYNEQFF
size: many; J: TRBJ2-3; D: .; V: TRBV30; DNA: TGTGCCTGGAGTGAGTTTTCAGATACGCAGTATTTT; CDR3: CAWSEFSDTQYF
size: few; J: TRBJ1-2; D: .; V: TRBV30; DNA: TGTGCCTGGAGTGTTAAGGTTTCTAACTATGGCTACACCTTC; CDR3: CAWSVKVSNYGYTF
size: many; J: TRBJ2-7; D: .; V: TRBV12-3/TRBV12-4; DNA: TGTGCCAGCAGTTCAATGGCCTACGAGCAGTACTTC; CDR3: CASSSMAYEQYF
size: .; J: TRBJ2-6; D: TRBD1; V: TRBV9; DNA: TGTGCCAGCAGCGCCAGACAGGGGGCTGGGGCCAACGTCCTGACTTTC; CDR3: CASSARQGAGANVLTF
size: many; J: TRBJ2-7; D: TRBD1; V: TRBV5-1; DNA: TGCGCCAGCAGCTTGGATACAGGGGGTCGGTACGAGCAGTACTTC; CDR3: CASSLDTGGRYEQYF
size: many; J: TRBJ2-7; D: TRBD2; V: TRBV10-3; DNA: TGTGCCATCAGTGAGCCAACGACTAGCGGGATGTACGAGCAGTACTTC; CDR3: CAISEPTTSGMYEQYF